At least ten counts were recorded for the clone carrying this T cell receptor beta chain. The data stem from a study of shared clonotypes between healthy human individuals. Data came from immunoSEQ multiplex PCR; TCRdb stores just in-frame clones and leaves some out. The sample holds about 530,000 clones, around 79% seen once. The sequencing input was PBMCs. The TCR comes from a woman in her forties in good health. Some clones in this sample may be carry-over from other donors' samples.

CDR3 in amino acids: CASNPAGGLTYEQYF. The CDR3 DNA is TGTGCCAGCAATCCAGCGGGAGGACTGACATACGAGCAGTACTTC. This rearrangement joins TRBV6-1 to TRBJ2-7, with 9 bases aligning to TRBD2. V lost 7 bases, J lost 4 bases, and 11 bases stayed unmatched. The CDR3 runs 15 residues. Per germline, CDR1 MNHNS and CDR2 SASEGT.